Listed below are T cell receptor beta chains from one sample, sequenced in a study of shared clonotypes between healthy human individuals. Some clones are missing from TCRdb's copy, which holds only in-frame ones; the method was immunoSEQ multiplex PCR. The top ten hold 0.1% to 0.15% of the sample, which has around 2.1 million clones, approximately 95% seen once. The sample consisted of naive CD4+ T cells sorted from blood. The receptors were sampled from a man aged 18 to 35 in good health. CDR3s include the opening cysteine and the closing phenylalanine or tryptophan. The D gene is left open where the match is weak. Clone size appears in some rows only: once, few, many, or a class for an expanded clone.

TRBJ1-2	.	.	TRBV25-1	TGTGCCAGCAGTGAAACAGGAGCCTTTTCCTATGGCTACACCTTC	CASSETGAFSYGYTF
TRBJ2-7	.	.	TRBV2	TGTGCCAGCAGTGGTATAACCGGGCCGAGCTCCTACGAGCAGTACTTC	CASSGITGPSSYEQYF
TRBJ2-2	.	.	TRBV29-1	TGCAGCGTTTGTAGAGAGATGAACACCGGGGAGCTGTTTTTT	CSVCREMNTGELFF
TRBJ2-1	.	TRBD2	TRBV14	TGTGCCAGCAGCCAATTGGCGGGAGACAATGAGCAGTTCTTC	CASSQLAGDNEQFF
TRBJ1-1	.	.	TRBV7-3	TGTGCCAGCAGCGACGGAGGAACTGAAGCTTTCTTT	CASSDGGTEAFF
TRBJ1-1	few	.	TRBV15	TGTGCCACCAGCAGAGCAGGGATCCCTGAAGCTTTCTTT	CATSRAGIPEAFF
TRBJ2-7	.	TRBD1	TRBV5-1	TGCGCCAGCAGCTTACAGGGGTTAACCAACCACGAGCAGTACTTC	CASSLQGLTNHEQYF
TRBJ2-1	.	.	TRBV27	TGTGCCAGCAGTTTTAGGTGGGAAGTACCGAATGAGCAGTTCTTC	CASSFRWEVPNEQFF
TRBJ1-2	once	.	TRBV5-1	TGCGCCAGCAGCTCCTCCGGGACCACTAACTATGGCTACACCTTC	CASSSSGTTNYGYTF
TRBJ2-4	.	.	TRBV7-2	TGTGCCAGCAGCTTAGAAGTATCACAGGGCAAGTCAGCCAAAAACATTCAGTACTTC	CASSLEVSQGKSAKNIQYF
TRBJ2-5	.	.	TRBV18	TGTGCCAGCTCAACAGAATGGGGTTTGGGGGAGACCCAGTACTTC	CASSTEWGLGETQYF
TRBJ1-6	.	TRBD1	TRBV2	TGTGCCAGCAGTGAAGACCGGACAGGGCTAGCTCCCCTCCACTTT	CASSEDRTGLAPLHF
TRBJ2-7	once	TRBD2	TRBV7-2	TGTGCCAGCAGCTTCCGACTAGCGGGAGGACTATACTACGAGCAGTACTTC	CASSFRLAGGLYYEQYF
TRBJ1-1	.	.	TRBV28	TGTGCCAGCTTGGGGGAAACAGGGTTTGAAGCTTTCTTT	CASLGETGFEAFF
TRBJ2-5	.	TRBD2	TRBV29-1	TGCAGCGTTGAAGACGCGGGGGGGAGAGAGACCCAGTACTTC	CSVEDAGGRETQYF
TRBJ1-4	.	.	TRBV4-3	TGCGCCAGCAGCCAAGTCGCAAGGAGGGAAGGAGAAAAACTGTTTTTT	CASSQVARREGEKLFF
TRBJ2-5	.	.	TRBV5-1	TGCGCCAGCAGCTTGGCCATACCGCTCCAAGAGACCCAGTACTTC	CASSLAIPLQETQYF
TRBJ2-7	.	.	TRBV10-1	TGCGCCAGCAGTGAGTCGGGAAGGGACGAGCAGTACTTC	CASSESGRDEQYF
TRBJ1-6	.	.	TRBV30	TGTGCCGTGGACGGGTTCCAAGGTTATAATTCACCCCTCCACTTT	CAVDGFQGYNSPLHF
TRBJ2-7	.	TRBD2	TRBV7-8	TGTGCCAGCAGCCCTCGACTAGCGGGGGGCTACGAGCAGTACTTC	CASSPRLAGGYEQYF
TRBJ2-3	.	TRBD1	TRBV9	TGTGCCAGCAGCTCACAGGGGGCGCAGCTTGGAGATACGCAGTATTTT	CASSSQGAQLGDTQYF
TRBJ1-2	.	TRBD1	TRBV30	TGTGCCTGGAGTGGGGGACAGGGCGTTGGCTACACCTTC	CAWSGGQGVGYTF
TRBJ2-6	once	.	TRBV4-2	TGTGCCAGCAGCCAAGATGGGGCCTCTGGGGCCAACGTCCTGACTTTC	CASSQDGASGANVLTF
TRBJ2-3	.	.	TRBV2	TGTGCAACCGCGGAGGGGTTAGCGGGCACAGATACGCAGTATTTT	CATAEGLAGTDTQYF
TRBJ2-1	.	.	TRBV5-1	TGCGCCAGCAGCTTCAACCCGGGAGTGAATGAGCAGTTCTTC	CASSFNPGVNEQFF
TRBJ2-5	.	TRBD2	TRBV18	TGTGCCAGCTCATACGTAGCGGGGGCTGGGGAGACCCAGTACTTC	CASSYVAGAGETQYF
TRBJ2-5	.	.	TRBV9	TGTGCCAGCAGCCCGAGAGGAGGGTACGGAGAGACCCAGTACTTC	CASSPRGGYGETQYF
TRBJ1-5	.	.	TRBV7-2	TGTGCCAGCAGCGGTCCCCCGGGGGGCAATCAGCCCCAGCATTTT	CASSGPPGGNQPQHF
TRBJ2-5	once	TRBD2	TRBV5-1	TGCGCCAGCAGCTTTAGGGCTAGCGGACAAGAGACCCAGTACTTC	CASSFRASGQETQYF
TRBJ1-2	.	.	TRBV12-2	TGTGCAAGTCGCTTAGGTCACCGCAACACCTTC	CASRLGHRNTF
TRBJ1-2	.	.	TRBV20-1	TGCAGTGCTCCCGGGGGGGATGGCTACACCTTC	CSAPGGDGYTF
TRBJ1-2	.	TRBD1	TRBV14	TGTGCCAGCAGCCCTGGGACAGCTAACTATGGCTACACCTTC	CASSPGTANYGYTF
TRBJ1-3	.	.	TRBV7-2	TGTGCCAGCAAACTAACTCGAGACTCTGGAAACACCATATATTTT	CASKLTRDSGNTIYF
TRBJ2-3	.	.	TRBV7-9	TGTGCCAGCAGCGGCGGCGGGACGCGCACAGATACGCAGTATTTT	CASSGGGTRTDTQYF
TRBJ2-5	.	.	TRBV2	TGTGCCAGCAGTGAAGAGACTATGAAGACCCAGTACTTC	CASSEETMKTQYF
TRBJ2-7	.	TRBD2	TRBV19	TGTGCCAGTAGTATAGCCCCCGGGACTAGCGGGAGGTCAAGCTCCTACGAGCAGTACTTC	CASSIAPGTSGRSSSYEQYF
TRBJ1-6	.	TRBD1	TRBV13	TGTGCCAGCAGCTTATTGACAGGGACCAATTCACCCCTCCACTTT	CASSLLTGTNSPLHF
TRBJ2-2	once	.	TRBV18	TGTGCCAGCTCGAGGGTGAACACCGGGGAGCTGTTTTTT	CASSRVNTGELFF
TRBJ2-5	.	TRBD1	TRBV29-1	TGCAGCGTTGAAGGCAGGGGGCGCGGGGAGACCCAGTACTTC	CSVEGRGRGETQYF
TRBJ2-7	.	TRBD2	TRBV7-9	TGTGCCAGCAGCTTAGCAGGGGCGGGAGGCGAGCAGTACTTC	CASSLAGAGGEQYF
TRBJ2-7	.	TRBD2	TRBV4-1	TGCGCCAGCAGCCAGCTAGCGGTAGGCTACGAGCAGTACTTC	CASSQLAVGYEQYF
TRBJ2-7	.	.	TRBV5-6	TGTGCCAGCAGCCGAGTGCTTAAGCCATCGGTCCAGTACTTC	CASSRVLKPSVQYF
TRBJ2-3	.	TRBD2	TRBV10-3	TGTGCCATCAGTGATATGGCTAGCGGGAGCGGGGTAGATACGCAGTATTTT	CAISDMASGSGVDTQYF
TRBJ2-2	few	TRBD2	TRBV18	TGTGCCAGCTCACCACGGGAGGGCGGGGAGCTGTTTTTT	CASSPREGGELFF
TRBJ2-3	.	.	TRBV28	TGTGCCAGCAGGGGCGATAGCACAGATACGCAGTATTTT	CASRGDSTDTQYF
TRBJ2-7	.	.	TRBV19	TGTGCCAGTAGTATAGCCCCGGACAGCTACGAGCAGTACTTC	CASSIAPDSYEQYF
TRBJ1-2	.	.	TRBV21-1	TGTGCCAGCAGCAAACCTATTTCCCCCACAGTAGGACCTAACTATGGCTACACCTTC	CASSKPISPTVGPNYGYTF
TRBJ1-1	.	.	TRBV19	TGTGCCAGTAGTGGCGGATTGAACACTGAAGCTTTCTTT	CASSGGLNTEAFF
TRBJ2-3	.	.	TRBV5-1	TGCGCCAGCAGCTTGGCGGGGATCGACGATACGCAGTATTTT	CASSLAGIDDTQYF
TRBJ1-3	.	.	TRBV11-2	TGTGCCAGCAGGACGGAGGGACCCGGAAACACCATATATTTT	CASRTEGPGNTIYF
TRBJ2-4	.	.	TRBV6-6	TGTGCCAGCCGAAGTCCGGATACTTGGAAAAACATTCAGTACTTC	CASRSPDTWKNIQYF
TRBJ1-4	.	TRBD1	TRBV4-1	TGCGCCAGCAGCCCTGACAGGGGAAGCGAAAAACTGTTTTTT	CASSPDRGSEKLFF
TRBJ2-7	.	.	TRBV11-2	TGTGCCAGCAGCTCACTGGACAATCTCTACGAGCAGTACTTC	CASSSLDNLYEQYF
TRBJ2-7	once	.	TRBV10-2	TGCGCCAGCAGTGATAGGGTTGGCCCGTTTCCCTACGAGCAGTACTTC	CASSDRVGPFPYEQYF
TRBJ2-7	once	TRBD2	TRBV10-3	TGTGCCATCAGTCCTCGGTCGGCGGGAGTTGGGTACGAGCAGTACTTC	CAISPRSAGVGYEQYF
TRBJ2-7	.	TRBD2	TRBV11-2	TGTGCCAGCAGCTTAATCGAGCGGGGGCTACCTGGCTACGAGCAGTACTTC	CASSLIERGLPGYEQYF
TRBJ2-7	.	TRBD2	TRBV6-6	TGTGCCAGCCGGCTAGCGGGATTCTACGAGCAGTACTTC	CASRLAGFYEQYF
TRBJ2-1	.	.	TRBV28	TGTGCCAGCAGACAAAACAATGAGCAGTTCTTC	CASRQNNEQFF
TRBJ1-1	.	.	TRBV6-5	TGTGCCAGCAGTTACTCAAGAGGGGTGGTCACTGAAGCTTTCTTT	CASSYSRGVVTEAFF